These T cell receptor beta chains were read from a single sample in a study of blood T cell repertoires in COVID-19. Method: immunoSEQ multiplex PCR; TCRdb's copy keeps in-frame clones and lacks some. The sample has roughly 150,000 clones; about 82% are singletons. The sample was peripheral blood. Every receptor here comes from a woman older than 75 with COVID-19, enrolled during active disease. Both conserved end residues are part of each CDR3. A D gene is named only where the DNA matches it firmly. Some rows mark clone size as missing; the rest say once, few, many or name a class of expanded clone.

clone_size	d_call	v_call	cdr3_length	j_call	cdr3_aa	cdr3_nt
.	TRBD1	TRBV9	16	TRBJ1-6	CASSALPQDRGSPLHF	TGTGCCAGCAGCGCCCTGCCCCAGGACAGGGGTTCACCCCTCCACTTT
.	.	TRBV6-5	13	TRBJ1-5	CATSSYSNQPQHF	TGTGCCACGAGTTCCTATAGCAATCAGCCCCAGCATTTT
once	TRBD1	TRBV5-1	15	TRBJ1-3	CASSWDRGSGNTIYF	TGCGCCAGCAGCTGGGACAGGGGTTCTGGAAACACCATATATTTT
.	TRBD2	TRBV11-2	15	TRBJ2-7	CASSQGAGAFYEQYF	TGTGCCAGCAGCCAAGGCGCGGGAGCGTTCTACGAGCAGTACTTC
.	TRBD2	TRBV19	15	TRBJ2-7	CASADRGLARGEQYF	TGTGCCAGTGCCGATCGGGGACTAGCTAGAGGGGAGCAGTACTTC
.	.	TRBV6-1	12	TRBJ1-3	CASSELGNTIYF	TGTGCCAGCAGTGAACTTGGAAACACCATATATTTT
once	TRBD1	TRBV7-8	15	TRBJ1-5	CASSDRVGVDQPQHF	TGTGCCAGCAGCGACAGGGTCGGCGTGGATCAGCCCCAGCATTTT
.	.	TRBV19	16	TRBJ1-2	CASSIKAGLPNYGYTF	TGTGCCAGTAGTATCAAAGCAGGGCTTCCTAACTATGGCTACACCTTC
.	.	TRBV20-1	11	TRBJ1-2	CSARTGYGYTF	TGCAGTGCTAGGACGGGCTATGGCTACACCTTC
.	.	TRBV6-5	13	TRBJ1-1	CASTNAVNTEAFF	TGTGCCAGCACCAACGCAGTTAACACTGAAGCTTTCTTT
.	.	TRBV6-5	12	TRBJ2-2	CASQTGTGELFF	TGTGCCAGCCAAACGGGGACCGGGGAGCTGTTTTTT
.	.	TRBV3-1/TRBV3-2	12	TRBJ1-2	CASSLQHYGYTF	TGTGCCAGCAGTCTACAGCACTATGGCTACACCTTC
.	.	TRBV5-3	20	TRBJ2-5	CARSLAVQSGVAPSSETQYF	TGTGCCAGAAGCTTGGCGGTCCAGAGCGGAGTTGCCCCCTCGAGCGAGACCCAGTACTTC
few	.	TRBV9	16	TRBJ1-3	CASSVASAPAGNTIYF	TGTGCCAGCAGCGTAGCCAGCGCTCCCGCTGGAAACACCATATATTTT
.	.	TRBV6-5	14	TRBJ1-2	CASSPGRDNYGYTF	TGTGCCAGCAGTCCGGGGCGGGATAACTATGGCTACACCTTC
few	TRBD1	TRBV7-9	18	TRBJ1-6	CASSFSGTGGIYNSPLHF	TGTGCCAGCAGCTTTTCCGGGACAGGGGGTATCTATAATTCACCCCTCCACTTT
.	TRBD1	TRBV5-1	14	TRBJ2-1	CASSRDSSYNEQFF	TGCGCCAGCAGCAGGGACAGTTCTTACAATGAGCAGTTCTTC
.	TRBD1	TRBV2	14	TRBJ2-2	CASSQGAYTGELFF	TGTGCCAGCAGCCAGGGGGCTTATACCGGGGAGCTGTTTTTT
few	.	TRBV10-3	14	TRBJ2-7	CAISESRVTYEQYF	TGTGCCATCAGTGAGTCCAGGGTTACCTACGAGCAGTACTTC
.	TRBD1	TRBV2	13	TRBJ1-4	CARGTAANEKLFF	TGTGCCAGGGGGACAGCGGCTAATGAAAAACTGTTTTTT
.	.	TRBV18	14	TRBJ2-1	CASSPPGSYNEQFF	TGTGCCAGCTCACCACCCGGCTCCTACAATGAGCAGTTCTTC
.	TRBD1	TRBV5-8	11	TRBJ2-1	CASSHRDRQFF	TGTGCCAGCAGCCACCGGGACAGGCAGTTCTTC
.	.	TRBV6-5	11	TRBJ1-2	CASSSAYGYTF	TGTGCCAGCAGTTCAGCGTATGGCTACACCTTC
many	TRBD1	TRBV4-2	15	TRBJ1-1	CASSQLTGKNTEAFF	TGTGCCAGCAGCCAACTGACAGGGAAGAACACTGAAGCTTTCTTT
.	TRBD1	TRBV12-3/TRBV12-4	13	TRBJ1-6	CASSKDGQGRLHF	TGTGCCAGCAGTAAAGACGGACAGGGGAGACTCCACTTT
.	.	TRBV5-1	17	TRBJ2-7	CASSLGVSVENSYEQYF	TGCGCCAGCAGCTTGGGAGTGTCGGTGGAGAACTCCTACGAGCAGTACTTC
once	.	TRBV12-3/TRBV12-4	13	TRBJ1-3	CASSLNSGNTIYF	TGTGCCAGCAGCCTAAATTCTGGAAACACCATATATTTT
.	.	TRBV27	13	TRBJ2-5	CASSGQLQETQYF	TGTGCCAGCAGCGGACAGCTCCAAGAGACCCAGTACTTC
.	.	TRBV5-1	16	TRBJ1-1	CASSEGGRQQNTEAFF	TGCGCCAGCAGCGAAGGGGGACGCCAGCAGAACACTGAAGCTTTCTTT
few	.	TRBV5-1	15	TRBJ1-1	CASSLEPGGNTEAFF	TGCGCCAGCAGCTTGGAACCAGGAGGGAACACTGAAGCTTTCTTT
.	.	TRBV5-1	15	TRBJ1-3	CASSLEGPGGNTIYF	TGCGCCAGCAGCTTGGAGGGGCCCGGGGGAAACACCATATATTTT
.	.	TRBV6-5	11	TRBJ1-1	CASRTGTKAFF	TGTGCCAGCAGGACAGGTACGAAAGCTTTCTTT
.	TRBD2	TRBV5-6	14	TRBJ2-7	CASSSGGARYEQYF	TGTGCCAGCAGCTCCGGGGGGGCGCGGTACGAGCAGTACTTC
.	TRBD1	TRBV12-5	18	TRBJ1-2	CASGFSTGGAPLLYGYTF	TGTGCTAGTGGTTTCTCAACAGGGGGCGCCCCGCTATTATATGGCTACACCTTC
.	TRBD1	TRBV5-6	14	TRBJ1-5	CASSLTGGRQPQHF	TGTGCCAGCAGCTTGACAGGGGGCCGTCAGCCCCAGCATTTT
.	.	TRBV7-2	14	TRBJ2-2	CASSPSWATGELFF	TGTGCCAGCAGCCCGTCCTGGGCCACCGGGGAGCTGTTTTTT
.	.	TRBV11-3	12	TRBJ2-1	CASSQTSNEQFF	TGTGCCAGCAGCCAAACTAGCAATGAGCAGTTCTTC
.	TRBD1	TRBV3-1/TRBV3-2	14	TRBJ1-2	CASSQDLQGRGYTF	TGTGCCAGCAGCCAAGACTTACAGGGGAGAGGCTACACCTTC
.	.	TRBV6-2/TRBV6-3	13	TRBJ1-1	CASSAQGNTEAFF	TGTGCCAGCAGTGCACAGGGAAACACTGAAGCTTTCTTT
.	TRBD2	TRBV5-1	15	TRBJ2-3	CASSLDSGGTDTQYF	TGCGCCAGCAGCTTAGATAGCGGGGGCACAGATACGCAGTATTTT
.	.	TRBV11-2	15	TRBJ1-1	CASSLGQGVNTEAFF	TGTGCCAGCAGCTTAGGGCAGGGCGTTAACACTGAAGCTTTCTTT